Reported below is one TCR beta chain. The record originates from a study of blood T cell repertoires in COVID-19. Background on the study: The cDNA or gDNA used as material had been derived from T cells, B-cell-depleted T cells, or PBMCs.

Study processing details: Scientists estimated how many nucleated cells there were by amplifying reference gene primers. Data came from immunoSEQ multiplex PCR; TCRdb stores just in-frame clones and leaves some out. The V and J calls and the clone size are those of that table, but D and trimming were determined from the DNA. The data contain over 600,000 clones, 80% to 90% of them seen just once; the ten biggest clones take up roughly 0.25%. V lost 10 bases and J lost 0, with 12 bases in between. The germline V gene has CDR1 SNHLY and CDR2 FYNNEI. This CDR3 region has 13 residues. The TCR was taken from a woman between 18 and 29 years old with acute or convalescent COVID-19. Sequences were obtained from peripheral blood. The J gene is TRBJ2-5, the V gene TRBV2; no clear D. The CDR3 region is CATARPNQETQYF. The CDR3 DNA sequence: TGTGCCACCGCGCGTCCAAACCAAGAGACCCAGTACTTC.